Listed here are 32 T cell receptor beta chains from one sample, sequenced in a study of shared clonotypes between healthy human individuals. This table comes from immunoSEQ multiplex PCR, and its TCRdb copy is limited to in-frame clones, with some not included. The sample contains about 600,000 clones, around 80% of which appear only once. The material sequenced was PBMCs. The receptor set was obtained from a woman aged 40 to 50 in good health. Some clones in this sample may be carry-over from other donors' samples.

A remark on this clone: A much larger clone sits a single nucleotide away, making a read error possible. The chain uses TRBV30 and TRBJ2-2; TRBD2 might be the D (5 bases). Germline V lookup: CDR1 GTSNPN, CDR2 SVGIG (reference sequence). This CDR3 contains 13 residues. DNA of the CDR3: TGTGCCTGGGGTGTAAAGGGAGCCGGGGAGCTGTTTTTT. Encoded protein: CAWGVKGAGELFF. Supplemented by reference TRBV30 and TRBJ2-2, the full variable domain reads SQTIHQWPATLVQPVGSPLSLECTVEGTSNPNLYWYRQAAGRGLQLLFYSVGIGQISSEVPQNLSASRPQDRQFILSSKKLLLSDSGFYLCAWGVKGAGELFFGEGSRLTVL.

V is TRBV18 and J is TRBJ1-4, with D perhaps TRBD1 (6 bases). The length of the CDR3 is 13 residues. Trimming shortened V by 5 bases and J by 8 bases, and 12 bases separated the two germline ends. CDR1 is KGHSH, CDR2 LQKENI, per germline. The DNA of the CDR3 is TGTGCCAGCTCAACGGGGGCCGACGAAAAACTGTTTTTT. Residues: CASSTGADEKLFF. Filled out from reference TRBV18 and TRBJ1-4, the complete variable domain reads NAGVMQNPRHLVRRRGQEARLRCSPMKGHSHVYWYRQLPEEGLKFMVYLQKENIIDESGMPKERFSAEFPKEGPSILRIQQVVRGDSAAYFCASSTGADEKLFFGSGTQLSVL.

This clone was counted once. V and J are TRBV28 and TRBJ1-5; no clear D gene. The V gene's germline CDR1 is MDHEN and CDR2 SYDVKM. Deletions cut 6 bases from V and 0 bases from J, with 6 bases between. CDR3 length equals 13 residues. Here the CDR3 reads CASRAYSNQPQHF. The CDR3 nucleotides are TGTGCCAGCAGGGCATATAGCAATCAGCCCCAGCATTTT.

The gene calls are TRBV5-1 and TRBJ2-2; 10 nucleotides align to TRBD2. This CDR3 spans 20 amino acids. V dropped 4 bases and J dropped 7; count of bases not matched to a gene: 22. Germline CDR1 and CDR2: SGHRS and YFSETQ. The CDR3 DNA reads TGCGCCAGCAGCACCTCGACAGGGCGGCTAGCGGGAGCGATTGACGGGGAGCTGTTTTTT. Translated, it gives CASSTSTGRLAGAIDGELFF.

With regard to this clone: A read error is possible here, since a much larger clone lies one base away. Other DNA sequences in this sample translate to the same CDR3. The chain combines TRBV7-3 with TRBJ1-5; 7 positions agree with TRBD1. The CDR3 has 17 residues. J was trimmed by 4 bases and V by 2 bases; bases with no gene match: 11. The germline gives CDR1 SGHTA, CDR2 FQGTGA. CDR3 in amino acids: CASSLGGAVQGNQPQHF. CDR3 DNA: TGTGCCAGCAGCTTAGGTGGAGCTGTACAGGGGAATCAGCCCCAGCATTTT. The whole variable domain, remainder taken from reference TRBV7-3 and TRBJ1-5, is GAGVSQTPSNKVTEKGKYVELRCDPISGHTALYWYRQSLGQGPEFLIYFQGTGAADDSGLPNDRFFAVRPEGSVSTLKIQRTERGDSAVYLCASSLGGAVQGNQPQHFGDGTRLSIL.

Only a few counts were recorded for this clone. CDR3 sequence: CASSQGWTSGSTDTQYF. CDR3 sequence (DNA): TGCGCCAGCAGCCAAGGGTGGACTAGCGGGAGTACAGATACGCAGTATTTT. This chain joins TRBV4-1 and TRBJ2-3; 13 nucleotides align to TRBD2. CDR1 and CDR2 from the germline V gene are MGHRA and YSYEKL. V gave up 1 base and J gave up 3 bases; unmatched junction bases: 4. This CDR3 is 17 amino acids long.

The CDR3 region is CASSSDLSETQYF. The DNA for the CDR3 is TGTGCCAGTTCCTCGGACCTATCAGAGACCCAGTACTTC. The chain combines TRBV19 with TRBJ2-5; D gene unclear. V lost 8 bases and J lost 4, with 14 bases in between. This CDR3 has 13 residues. The V gene's germline CDR1 is LNHDA and CDR2 SQIVND (reference sequence).

This chain joins TRBV19 and TRBJ2-5; D remains ambiguous. The CDR3 is 14 amino acids. Germline V gene data show CDR1 as LNHDA and CDR2 as SQIVND (reference sequence). V was pared by 7 bases and J by 0 bases, with 12 bases between. The CDR3 loop is CASTPQFNQETQYF. Here the CDR3 DNA reads TGTGCCAGTACCCCGCAGTTTAACCAAGAGACCCAGTACTTC.

The chain combines TRBV29-1 with TRBJ1-2; D gene uncertain. V lost 7 bases and J lost 4, with 10 bases in between. The germline gives CDR1 SQVTM, CDR2 ANQGSEA. This CDR3 spans 11 amino acids. The CDR3 spells CSGSLSYGYTF. CDR3 nucleotide sequence: TGCAGCGGTTCCCTGTCCTATGGCTACACCTTC.

The rearrangement joins TRBV4-1 to TRBJ2-3; no definite D call. CDR3 length: 14 amino acids. CDR1 MGHRA and CDR2 YSYEKL come from the germline V gene. V shed 4 bases and J shed 4 bases, with 12 bases lying between them. The CDR3 DNA reads TGCGCCAGCAGCCCCATATCGAGCGCAGATACGCAGTATTTT. Protein: CASSPISSADTQYF.

The gene calls are TRBV14 and TRBJ2-1; 10 bases line up with TRBD2. The CDR3 has 16 amino acids. V shed 1 base and J 7 bases; nucleotides not matched to a gene: 7. Germline V gene data show CDR1 as SGHDN and CDR2 as FVKESK. This CDR3 is CASSQGLAGASNEQFF. For the CDR3, the DNA is TGTGCCAGCAGCCAAGGCCTAGCGGGAGCGAGTAATGAGCAGTTCTTC.

This chain joins TRBV11-2 and TRBJ2-3; D is undetermined. CDR3 length: 14 amino acids. Germline assignment: CDR1 SGHAT and CDR2 FQNNGV. V lost 5 bases and J 0 bases, leaving 9 bases between the germline ends. CDR3 residues: CASSRDISTDTQYF. In DNA, the CDR3 is TGTGCCAGCAGCCGTGATATTAGCACAGATACGCAGTATTTT.

This clone was counted a single time. The chain employs TRBV9 and TRBJ2-7; 10 positions match TRBD2. Trimming took 0 bases from V and 9 from J; bases not matched to a gene: 3. The CDR3 has 13 amino acids. CDR1 and CDR2 (germline): SGDLS, YYNGEE. The CDR3, as DNA: TGTGCCAGCAGCGTAGAAGCGGGAGGGTGGCAGTACTTC. It is translated as CASSVEAGGWQYF.

This chain joins TRBV7-9 and TRBJ2-1; no firm D call. CDR1 is SEHNR, CDR2 FQNEAQ, per germline (reference sequence). V lost 6 bases to trimming and J lost 6 bases, with 24 bases between them. The CDR3 has 17 amino acids. CDR3 sequence: CASSGIKGSSLTNEQFF. In DNA form, the CDR3 reads TGTGCCAGCAGTGGGATTAAGGGTTCCAGCTTGACCAATGAGCAGTTCTTC.

Details on this clone: The sample carries other DNA sequences with the same CDR3. The rearrangement uses TRBV5-1 and TRBJ2-3; TRBD1 might be the D (6 bases). V lost 0 bases and J 6 bases, leaving 11 bases between the germline ends. Germline CDR1 and CDR2: SGHRS and YFSETQ. This CDR3 spans 14 amino acids. The CDR3 DNA follows: TGCGCCAGCAGCTTGGAGGCAGGGGCCGATACGCAGTATTTT. Translating it yields CASSLEAGADTQYF.

This clone was counted only a few times. This rearrangement joins TRBV7-9 to TRBJ2-4; 8 bases match TRBD2. The CDR3 extends over 17 amino acids. The ends lost 5 bases at V and 3 bases at J; junction bases unmatched: 12. CDR1 and CDR2 (germline): SEHNR, FQNEAQ (reference sequence). Here the CDR3 DNA reads TGTGCCAGCAGCCCTTCCCGAGCGGGAGTCAGCAAAAACATTCAGTACTTC. Translated: CASSPSRAGVSKNIQYF.

Only a few counts were recorded for this clone. The chain employs TRBV7-2 and TRBJ2-7; 7 positions agree with TRBD1. The CDR3 spans 13 residues. Germline V lookup: CDR1 SGHTA, CDR2 FQGNSA. The junction had 4 bases not matched to a gene; V was cut back by 6 bases and J by 2 bases. The CDR3 sequence: CASSYRGAYEQYF. The CDR3 DNA sequence: TGTGCCAGCAGTTACAGGGGTGCCTACGAGCAGTACTTC.

This chain connects TRBV27 to TRBJ1-2; D perhaps matches TRBD1 (6 bases). Trimming cost V 5 bases and J 7 bases, with 17 bases left between them. CDR1 is MNHEY, CDR2 SMNVEV, per germline (reference sequence). The CDR3 loop spans 14 amino acids. The CDR3 protein is CASSATTGTSGYTF. CDR3 sequence (DNA): TGTGCCAGCAGTGCCACTACAGGGACGAGTGGCTACACCTTC.

This chain connects TRBV6-1 to TRBJ2-3, with 7 bases matching TRBD1. Germline V CDR1 and CDR2: MNHNS, SASEGT. The CDR3 is 19 amino acids. V was pared by 3 bases and J by 4 bases, with 19 bases of the junction left unmatched. CDR3 residues: CASSDPRLDRDPHADTQYF. As DNA, the CDR3 is TGTGCCAGCAGTGACCCCCGACTCGACAGGGATCCCCACGCAGATACGCAGTATTTT.

Comments on this clone: The sample has other DNA sequences that encode this CDR3 too. V is TRBV18 and J is TRBJ2-1; the match to TRBD1 covers 9 bases. The length of the CDR3 is 15 residues. Germline V CDR1 and CDR2: KGHSH, LQKENI. J gave up 1 base and V 4 bases, and 2 bases lay outside the gene matches. This CDR3 reads CASSLDRGSYNEQFF. CDR3 bases: TGTGCCAGCTCACTGGACAGGGGTTCCTACAATGAGCAGTTCTTC.

The genes are TRBV6-1 and TRBJ2-5; possible D gene TRBD1, 6 bases. The V gene lost 5 bases and the J gene lost 0 bases, with 10 bases spanning the gap. Germline loops: CDR1 MNHNS, CDR2 SASEGT. This CDR3 spans 14 amino acids. The CDR3: CASSSTGYQETQYF. Here the CDR3 DNA reads TGTGCCAGCAGTTCAACAGGGTACCAAGAGACCCAGTACTTC.

The chain links TRBV4-1 to TRBJ2-3; 9 bases are a match to TRBD2. J lost 7 bases, V lost 0 bases, and 17 bases had no gene match. The CDR3 runs 19 residues. Germline lookup yields CDR1 MGHRA and CDR2 YSYEKL. Here the CDR3 DNA reads TGCGCCAGCAGCCAAGAAGGAGGAGCGGGAGGACTTATGGGAAATACGCAGTATTTT. It codes for CASSQEGGAGGLMGNTQYF.

The chain carries TRBV28 and TRBJ1-5; TRBD1 is a possible D gene (5 bases). Germline V lookup: CDR1 MDHEN, CDR2 SYDVKM. Trimming left V 2 bases short and J 7 bases short, with 18 bases between. The CDR3 has 16 amino acids. The CDR3 spells CASSLAGLQLNQPQHF. The CDR3 DNA reads as TGTGCCAGCAGTTTAGCAGGGCTACAATTGAACCAGCCCCAGCATTTT.

Details on this clone: Other DNA sequences within the sample encode an identical CDR3. V and J are TRBV18 and TRBJ2-7, with 7 nucleotides matching TRBD2. Germline loops: CDR1 KGHSH, CDR2 LQKENI. Losses at the gene ends were 0 bases for V and 1 base for J; bases not matched to a gene: 0. This CDR3 is built from 14 residues. Here the CDR3 reads CASSPPGRSYEQYF. As DNA, the CDR3 is TGTGCCAGCTCACCACCCGGGAGGTCCTACGAGCAGTACTTC.

This clone was observed once. One base away lies a much larger clone, so this may be a sequencing read error. Distinct nucleotide sequences in the sample also encode this CDR3. This rearrangement joins TRBV7-9 to TRBJ1-1; D ambiguous. Germline V gene sequence: CDR1 SEHNR, CDR2 FQNEAQ (reference sequence). The CDR3 extends over 13 amino acids. The DNA for the CDR3 is TGCGCCAGCAGCTTCGGCGGAAAGGCTGAAGCTTTCTTT. Its protein is CASSFGGKAEAFF.

This clone has a handful of counts. The rearrangement joins TRBV7-3 to TRBJ1-1, with a possible D match to TRBD1 (5 bases). Germline V CDR1 and CDR2: SGHTA, FQGTGA. The V end was cut by 5 bases, the J end by 5 bases, with 15 bases between. The CDR3 spans 14 residues. CDR3 in amino acids: CASSEDTLGTEAFF. CDR3 sequence (DNA): TGTGCCAGCAGCGAGGACACGTTGGGGACTGAAGCTTTCTTT.

This clone has only a few counts. CDR3 sequence reads: CASMGTGSTNEKLFF. For the CDR3, the DNA is TGTGCCAGTATGGGAACAGGTTCAACTAATGAAAAACTGTTTTTT. The rearrangement joins TRBV19 to TRBJ1-4, with D maybe TRBD1 (5 bases). Trimming cost V 7 bases and J 0 bases, with 12 bases left between them. This CDR3 spans 15 amino acids. Germline CDR1 reads LNHDA; CDR2 reads SQIVND (reference sequence).

This clone was counted a few times. The chain combines TRBV27 with TRBJ2-7; D is uncertain. V shed 1 base and J shed 3 bases, with 10 bases lying between them. Germline CDR1 MNHEY, CDR2 SMNVEV (reference sequence). This CDR3 region has 14 residues. As DNA, the CDR3 is TGTGCCAGCAGTTTATTTGGCAGCCTCTACGAGCAGTACTTC. Protein product: CASSLFGSLYEQYF.

Only a few counts were recorded for this clone. This chain connects TRBV4-3 to TRBJ2-3; TRBD1 matches 10 bases. V trimming: 3 bases; J trimming: 4 bases; junction bases outside the gene matches: 4. The germline V gene encodes CDR1 LGHNA and CDR2 YSLEER. The CDR3 spans 15 residues. The CDR3 sequence is CASSQLGQGADTQYF. CDR3 in DNA: TGCGCCAGCAGCCAGTTAGGACAGGGGGCAGATACGCAGTATTTT.

The chain combines TRBV7-9 with TRBJ2-1; TRBD2 might be the D (6 bases). The germline gives CDR1 SEHNR, CDR2 FQNEAQ (reference sequence). V was clipped by 0 bases and J by 2 bases, with 11 bases between them. The CDR3 is 16 residues long. The chain's CDR3 is CASSLAWDWAYNEQFF. CDR3 sequence (DNA): TGTGCCAGCAGCTTAGCGTGGGACTGGGCCTACAATGAGCAGTTCTTC.

Here the CDR3 DNA reads TGTGCCAGCAGCTCCTCAGGGACAGTTTACTATGGCTACACCTTC. Protein: CASSSSGTVYYGYTF. This rearrangement joins TRBV7-8 to TRBJ1-2; 7 bases match TRBD1. J lost 3 bases, V lost 4 bases, and 8 bases had no gene match. The CDR3 has 15 residues. The germline gives CDR1 SGHVS, CDR2 FQNEAQ.

This clone has a handful of counts. The chain carries TRBV4-1 and TRBJ2-1; D not resolved. The CDR3 runs 13 residues. Per the germline V gene, CDR1 is MGHRA and CDR2 is YSYEKL. The V end lost 1 base, the J end lost 10 bases, and 11 bases lay between the germline ends. Here the CDR3 reads CASSQGPFGEQFF. The CDR3 DNA is TGCGCCAGCAGCCAAGGGCCATTTGGCGAGCAGTTCTTC.